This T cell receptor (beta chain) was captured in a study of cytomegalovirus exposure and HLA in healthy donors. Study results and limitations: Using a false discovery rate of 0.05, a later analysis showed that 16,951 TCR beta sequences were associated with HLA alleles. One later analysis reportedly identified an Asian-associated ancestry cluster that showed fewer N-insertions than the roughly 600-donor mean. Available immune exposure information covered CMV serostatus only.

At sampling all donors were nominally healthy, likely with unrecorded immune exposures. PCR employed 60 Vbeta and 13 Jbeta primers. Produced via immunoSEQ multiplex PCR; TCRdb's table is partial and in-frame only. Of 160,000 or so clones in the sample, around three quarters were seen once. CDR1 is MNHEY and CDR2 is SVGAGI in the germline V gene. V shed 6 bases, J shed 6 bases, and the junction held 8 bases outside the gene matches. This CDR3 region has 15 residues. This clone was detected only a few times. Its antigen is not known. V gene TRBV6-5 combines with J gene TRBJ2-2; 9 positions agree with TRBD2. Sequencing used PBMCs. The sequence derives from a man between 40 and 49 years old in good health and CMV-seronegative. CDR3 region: CASRGGGAGAGELFF. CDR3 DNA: TGTGCCAGCAGAGGCGGGGGGGCCGGCGCCGGGGAGCTGTTTTTT.